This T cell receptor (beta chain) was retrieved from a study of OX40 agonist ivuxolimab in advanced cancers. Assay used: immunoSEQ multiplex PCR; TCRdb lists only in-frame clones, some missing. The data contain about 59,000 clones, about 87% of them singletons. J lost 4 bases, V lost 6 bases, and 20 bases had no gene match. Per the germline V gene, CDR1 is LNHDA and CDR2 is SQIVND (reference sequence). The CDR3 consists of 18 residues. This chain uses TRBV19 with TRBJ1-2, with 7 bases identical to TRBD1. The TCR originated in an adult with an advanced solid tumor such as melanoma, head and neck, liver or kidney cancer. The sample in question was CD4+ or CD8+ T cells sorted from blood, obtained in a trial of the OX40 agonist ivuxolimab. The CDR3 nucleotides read TGTGCCAGTAGCGCAAAAACCGGGACAGCAAATCGCACCTATGGCTACACCTTC. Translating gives CASSAKTGTANRTYGYTF. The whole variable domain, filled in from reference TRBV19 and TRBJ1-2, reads DGGITQSPKYLFRKEGQNVTLSCEQNLNHDAMYWYRQDPGQGLRLIYYSQIVNDFQKGDIAEGYSVSREKKESFPLTVTSAQKNPTAFYLCASSAKTGTANRTYGYTFGSGTRLTVV.